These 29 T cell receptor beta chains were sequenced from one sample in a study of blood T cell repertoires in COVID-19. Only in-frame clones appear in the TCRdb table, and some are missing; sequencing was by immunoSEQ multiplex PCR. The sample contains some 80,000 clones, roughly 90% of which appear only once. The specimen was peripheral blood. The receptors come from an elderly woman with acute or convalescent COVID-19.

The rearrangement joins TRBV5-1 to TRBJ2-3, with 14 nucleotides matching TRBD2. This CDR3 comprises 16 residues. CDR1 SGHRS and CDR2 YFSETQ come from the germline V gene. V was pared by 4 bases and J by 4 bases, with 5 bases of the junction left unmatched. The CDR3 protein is CASSTGTSGSSDTQYF. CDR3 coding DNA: TGCGCCAGCAGCACGGGGACTAGCGGGAGTTCAGATACGCAGTATTTT.

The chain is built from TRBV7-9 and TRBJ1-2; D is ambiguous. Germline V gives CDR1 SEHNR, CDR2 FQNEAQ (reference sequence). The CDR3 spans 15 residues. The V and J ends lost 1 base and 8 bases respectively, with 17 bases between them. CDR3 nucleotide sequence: TGTGCCAGCAGCTTAGGCCGGGAGGGATTGAGCGGCTACACCTTC. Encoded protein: CASSLGREGLSGYTF.

The chain's CDR3 is CASKRAGLANTGELFF. The CDR3, as DNA: TGTGCCAGCAAGCGAGCGGGGCTCGCGAACACCGGGGAGCTGTTTTTT. This chain connects TRBV27 to TRBJ2-2; 7 positions agree with TRBD2. V lost 7 bases to trimming and J lost 0 bases; unmatched junction nucleotides: 8. In germline, CDR1 is MNHEY, CDR2 SMNVEV (reference sequence). This CDR3 contains 16 residues.

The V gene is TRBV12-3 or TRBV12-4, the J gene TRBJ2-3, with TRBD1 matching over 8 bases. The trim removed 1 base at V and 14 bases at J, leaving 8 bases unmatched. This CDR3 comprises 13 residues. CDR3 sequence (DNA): TGTGCCAGCAGTTTAGGAGCCGGGACAGGAAGGTATTTT. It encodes CASSLGAGTGRYF.

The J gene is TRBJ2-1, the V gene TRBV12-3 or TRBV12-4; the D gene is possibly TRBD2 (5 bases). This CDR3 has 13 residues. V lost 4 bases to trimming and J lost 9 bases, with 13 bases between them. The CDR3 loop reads CASSSGGNLEQFF. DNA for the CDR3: TGTGCCAGCAGTTCCGGAGGTAATCTTGAGCAGTTCTTC.

This CDR3 is CASSSLLAGDNEQFF. The DNA of the CDR3 is TGCGCCAGCAGCTCCTTACTAGCGGGGGACAATGAGCAGTTCTTC. The chain uses TRBV5-1 and TRBJ2-1, with TRBD2 matching 11 bases. This CDR3 contains 15 residues. Trimming took 3 bases from V and 5 from J; bases not matched to a gene: 4. The germline V gene encodes CDR1 SGHRS and CDR2 YFSETQ. Looking up the rest from reference TRBV5-1 and TRBJ2-1 gives the full variable domain: KAGVTQTPRYLIKTRGQQVTLSCSPISGHRSVSWYQQTPGQGLQFLFEYFSETQRNKGNFPGRFSGRQFSNSRSEMNVSTLELGDSALYLCASSSLLAGDNEQFFGPGTRLTVL.

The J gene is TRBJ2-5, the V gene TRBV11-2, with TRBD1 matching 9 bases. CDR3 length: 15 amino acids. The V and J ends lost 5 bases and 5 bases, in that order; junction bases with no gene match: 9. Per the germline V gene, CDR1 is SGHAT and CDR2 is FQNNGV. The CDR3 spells CASSQGQGRMETQYF. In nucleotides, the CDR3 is TGTGCCAGCAGCCAAGGACAGGGGAGGATGGAGACCCAGTACTTC.

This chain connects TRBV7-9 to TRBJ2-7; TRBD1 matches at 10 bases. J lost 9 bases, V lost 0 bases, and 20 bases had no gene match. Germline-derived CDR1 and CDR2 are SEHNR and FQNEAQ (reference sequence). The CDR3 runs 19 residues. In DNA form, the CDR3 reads TGTGCCAGCAGCTTAGCGGGACAGGGGTCCTCGCGTCTGTCGGCCAGGCAGTACTTC. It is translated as CASSLAGQGSSRLSARQYF.

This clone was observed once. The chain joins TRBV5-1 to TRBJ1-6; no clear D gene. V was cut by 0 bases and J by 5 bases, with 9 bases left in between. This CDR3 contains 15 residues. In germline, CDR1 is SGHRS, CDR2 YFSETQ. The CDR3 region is CASSLAGDDNSPLHF. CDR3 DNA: TGCGCCAGCAGCTTGGCGGGAGACGATAATTCACCCCTCCACTTT.

The chain's CDR3 is CASSSPQGLGIQYF. The DNA for the CDR3 is TGTGCCAGCAGTTCGCCGCAGGGGTTGGGCATTCAGTACTTC. V gene TRBV6-5 combines with J gene TRBJ2-4; D is perhaps TRBD1 (6 bases). V lost 4 bases and J 9 bases, leaving 16 bases between the germline ends. Germline V CDR1 and CDR2: MNHEY, SVGAGI. This CDR3 has 14 amino acids.

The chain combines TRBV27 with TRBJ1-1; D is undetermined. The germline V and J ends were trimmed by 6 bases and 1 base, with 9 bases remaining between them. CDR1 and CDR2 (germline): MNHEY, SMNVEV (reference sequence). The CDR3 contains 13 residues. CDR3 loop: CASSYQSNTEAFF. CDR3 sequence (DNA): TGTGCCAGCAGCTATCAATCGAACACTGAAGCTTTCTTT.

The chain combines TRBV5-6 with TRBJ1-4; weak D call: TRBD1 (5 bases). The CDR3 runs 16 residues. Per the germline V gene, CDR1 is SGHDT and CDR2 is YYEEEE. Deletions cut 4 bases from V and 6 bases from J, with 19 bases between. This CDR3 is CASSANRIRQDEKLFF. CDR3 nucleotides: TGTGCCAGCAGCGCCAACAGGATACGCCAGGATGAAAAACTGTTTTTT. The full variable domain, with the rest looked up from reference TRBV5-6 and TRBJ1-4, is DAGVTQSPTHLIKTRGQQVTLRCSPKSGHDTVSWYQQALGQGPQFIFQYYEEEERQRGNFPDRFSGHQFPNYSSELNVNALLLGDSALYLCASSANRIRQDEKLFFGSGTQLSVL.

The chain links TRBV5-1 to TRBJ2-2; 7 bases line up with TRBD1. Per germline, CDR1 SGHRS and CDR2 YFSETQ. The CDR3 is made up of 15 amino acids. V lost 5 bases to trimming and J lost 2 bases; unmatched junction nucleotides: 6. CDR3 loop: CASSWGTENTGELFF. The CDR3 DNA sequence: TGCGCCAGCAGTTGGGGGACAGAAAACACCGGGGAGCTGTTTTTT.

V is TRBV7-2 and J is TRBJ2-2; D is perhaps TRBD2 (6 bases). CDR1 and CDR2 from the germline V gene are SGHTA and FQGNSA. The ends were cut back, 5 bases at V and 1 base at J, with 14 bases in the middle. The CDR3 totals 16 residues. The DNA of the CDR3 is TGTGCCAGCAGCCCCAGGGAAGCGGGGAACACCGGGGAGCTGTTTTTT. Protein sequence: CASSPREAGNTGELFF.

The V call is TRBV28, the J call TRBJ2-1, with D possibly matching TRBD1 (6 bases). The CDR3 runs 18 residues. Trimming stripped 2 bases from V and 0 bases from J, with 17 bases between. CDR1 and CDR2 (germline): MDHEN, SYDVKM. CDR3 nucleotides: TGTGCCAGCAGTTTAGGGTACAGGGACCTTAGCTCCTACAATGAGCAGTTCTTC. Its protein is CASSLGYRDLSSYNEQFF.

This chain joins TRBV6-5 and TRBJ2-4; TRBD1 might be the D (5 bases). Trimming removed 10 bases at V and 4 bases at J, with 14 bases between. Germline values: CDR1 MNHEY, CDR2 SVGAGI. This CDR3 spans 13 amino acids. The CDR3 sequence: CATFDRQKNIQYF. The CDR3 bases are TGTGCCACTTTCGACAGACAAAAAAACATTCAGTACTTC.

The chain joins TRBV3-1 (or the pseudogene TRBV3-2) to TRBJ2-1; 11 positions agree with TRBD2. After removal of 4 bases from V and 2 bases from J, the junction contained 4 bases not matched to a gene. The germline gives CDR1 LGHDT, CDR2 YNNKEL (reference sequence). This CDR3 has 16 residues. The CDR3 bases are TGTGCCAGCAGCCTTAGCGGGAGGGGAACCTACAATGAGCAGTTCTTC. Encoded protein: CASSLSGRGTYNEQFF.

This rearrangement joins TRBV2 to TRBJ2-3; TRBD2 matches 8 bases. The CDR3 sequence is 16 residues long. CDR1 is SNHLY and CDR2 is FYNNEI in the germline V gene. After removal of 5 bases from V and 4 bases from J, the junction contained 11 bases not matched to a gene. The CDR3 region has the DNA TGTGCCAGCAGTCGGGGGGTAGCGGGGACGGCAGATACGCAGTATTTT. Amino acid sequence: CASSRGVAGTADTQYF.

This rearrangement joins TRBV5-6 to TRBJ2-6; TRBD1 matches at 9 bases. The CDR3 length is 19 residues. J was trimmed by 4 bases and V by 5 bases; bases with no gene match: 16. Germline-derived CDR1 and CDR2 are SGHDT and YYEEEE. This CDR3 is CASRLPLGQGTAGANVLTF. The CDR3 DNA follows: TGTGCCAGCAGGCTTCCCTTAGGACAGGGGACGGCAGGGGCCAACGTCCTGACTTTC.

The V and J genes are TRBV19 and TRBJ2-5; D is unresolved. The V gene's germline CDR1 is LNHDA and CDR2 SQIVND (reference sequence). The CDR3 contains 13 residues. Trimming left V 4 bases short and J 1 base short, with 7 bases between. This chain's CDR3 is CASSTGSQETQYF. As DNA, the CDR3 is TGTGCCAGTAGTACAGGATCCCAAGAGACCCAGTACTTC.

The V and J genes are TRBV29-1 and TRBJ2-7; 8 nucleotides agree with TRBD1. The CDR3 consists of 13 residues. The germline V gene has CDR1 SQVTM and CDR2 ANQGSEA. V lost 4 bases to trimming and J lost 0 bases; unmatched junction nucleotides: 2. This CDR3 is CSVGQGRSYEQYF. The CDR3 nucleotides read TGCAGCGTTGGACAGGGGCGCTCCTACGAGCAGTACTTC.

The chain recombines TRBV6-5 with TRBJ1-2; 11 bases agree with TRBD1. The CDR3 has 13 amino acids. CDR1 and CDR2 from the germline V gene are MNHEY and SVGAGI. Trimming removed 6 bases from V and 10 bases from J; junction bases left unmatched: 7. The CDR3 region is CASRDRGLDLYTF. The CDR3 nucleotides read TGTGCCAGCAGGGACAGGGGGCTTGACCTCTACACCTTC.

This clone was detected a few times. As DNA, the CDR3 is TGTGCCACCCGCAGGGCAGGGGAGACCCAGTACTTC. This translates into CATRRAGETQYF. The V gene is TRBV2, the J gene TRBJ2-5; maybe TRBD1 (5 bases). Germline CDR1 SNHLY, CDR2 FYNNEI. The CDR3 runs 12 residues. Trimming pared 10 bases from V and 5 bases from J, leaving 14 bases between.

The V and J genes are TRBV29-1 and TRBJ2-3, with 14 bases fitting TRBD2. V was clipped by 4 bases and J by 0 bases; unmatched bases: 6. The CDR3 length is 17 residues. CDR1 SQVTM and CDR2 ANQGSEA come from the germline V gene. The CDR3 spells CSVGGTSGGTSTDTQYF. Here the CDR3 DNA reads TGCAGCGTTGGGGGGACTAGCGGGGGAACTAGCACAGATACGCAGTATTTT.

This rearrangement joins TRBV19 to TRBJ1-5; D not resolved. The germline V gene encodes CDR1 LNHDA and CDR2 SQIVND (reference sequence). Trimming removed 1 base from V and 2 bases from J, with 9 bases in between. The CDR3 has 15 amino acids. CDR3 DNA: TGTGCCAGTAGTATAGTCCCGGAGGGCAATCAGCCCCAGCATTTT. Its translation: CASSIVPEGNQPQHF.

The CDR3 bases are TGTGCCAGCAGCTTGCGTAGCGCCGGTGAGCAGTTCTTC. This encodes CASSLRSAGEQFF. This chain uses TRBV11-1 with TRBJ2-1, with a weak D call TRBD2 (5 bases). The CDR3 extends over 13 amino acids. Germline V gene data show CDR1 as SGHAT and CDR2 as FQDESV (reference sequence). V lost 3 bases to trimming and J lost 9 bases, with 12 bases between them.

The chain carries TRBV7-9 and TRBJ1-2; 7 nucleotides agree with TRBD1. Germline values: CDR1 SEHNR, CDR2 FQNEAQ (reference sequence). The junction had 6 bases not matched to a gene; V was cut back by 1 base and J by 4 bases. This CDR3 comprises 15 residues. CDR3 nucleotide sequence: TGTGCCAGCAGCTTAGGACAGGGTGGACGCTATGGCTACACCTTC. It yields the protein CASSLGQGGRYGYTF.

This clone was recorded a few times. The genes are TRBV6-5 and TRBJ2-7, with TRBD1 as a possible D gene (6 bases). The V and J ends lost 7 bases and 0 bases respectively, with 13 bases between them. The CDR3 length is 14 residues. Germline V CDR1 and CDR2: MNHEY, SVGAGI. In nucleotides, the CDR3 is TGTGCCAGCACTAGGGGGTTCAGCTCCTACGAGCAGTACTTC. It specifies CASTRGFSSYEQYF.

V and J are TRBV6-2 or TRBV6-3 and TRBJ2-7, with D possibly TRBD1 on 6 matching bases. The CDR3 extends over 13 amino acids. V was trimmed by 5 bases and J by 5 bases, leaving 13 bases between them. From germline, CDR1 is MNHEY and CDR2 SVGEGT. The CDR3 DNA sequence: TGTGCCAGCAGTGCAACAGGGTTGAACGAGCAGTACTTC. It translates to CASSATGLNEQYF.